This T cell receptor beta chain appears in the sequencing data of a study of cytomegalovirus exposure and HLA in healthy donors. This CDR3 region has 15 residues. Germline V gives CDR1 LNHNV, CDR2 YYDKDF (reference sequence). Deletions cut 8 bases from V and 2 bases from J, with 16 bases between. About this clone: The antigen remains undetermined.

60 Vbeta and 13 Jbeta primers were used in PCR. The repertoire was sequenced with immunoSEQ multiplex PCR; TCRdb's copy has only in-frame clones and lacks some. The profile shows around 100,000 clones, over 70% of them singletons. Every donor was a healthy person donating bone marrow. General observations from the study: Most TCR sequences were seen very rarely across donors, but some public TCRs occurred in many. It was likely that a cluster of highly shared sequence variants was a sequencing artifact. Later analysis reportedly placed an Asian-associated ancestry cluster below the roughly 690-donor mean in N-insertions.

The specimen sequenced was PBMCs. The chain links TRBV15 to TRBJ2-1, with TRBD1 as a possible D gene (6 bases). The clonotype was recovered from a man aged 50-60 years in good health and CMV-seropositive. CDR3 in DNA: TGTGCCACCGGGCCCGACAGGACTCCCTACAATGAGCAGTTCTTC. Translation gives CATGPDRTPYNEQFF.